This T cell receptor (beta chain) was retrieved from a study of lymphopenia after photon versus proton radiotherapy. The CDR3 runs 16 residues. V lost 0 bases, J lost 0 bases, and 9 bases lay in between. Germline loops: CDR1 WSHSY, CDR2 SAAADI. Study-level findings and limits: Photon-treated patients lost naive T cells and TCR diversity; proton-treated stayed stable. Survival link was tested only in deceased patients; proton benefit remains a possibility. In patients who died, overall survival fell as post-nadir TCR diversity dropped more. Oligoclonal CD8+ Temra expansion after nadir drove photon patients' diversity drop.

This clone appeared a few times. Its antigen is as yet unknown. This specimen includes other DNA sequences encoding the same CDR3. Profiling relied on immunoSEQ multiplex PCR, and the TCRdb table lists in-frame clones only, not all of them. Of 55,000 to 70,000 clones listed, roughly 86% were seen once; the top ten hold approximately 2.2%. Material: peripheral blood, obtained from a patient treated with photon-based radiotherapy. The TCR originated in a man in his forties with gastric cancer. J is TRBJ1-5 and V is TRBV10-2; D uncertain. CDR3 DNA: TGCGCCAGCAGTGAGTCGCCAGGAAATAGCAATCAGCCCCAGCATTTT. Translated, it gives CASSESPGNSNQPQHF.